The source of this TCR beta chain is a study of blood T cell repertoires in COVID-19. At the level of the study: Italy, Spain and the United States were the sources of the convalescent and acute COVID-19 samples. Sample material is recorded as cDNA or gDNA derived from T cells, B-cell-depleted T cells, or PBMCs.

Original data processing: Quantification of nucleated cells was approximated via reference gene primer amplification. The assay was immunoSEQ multiplex PCR, and TCRdb's table has in-frame clones only and misses some. From that table come the V and J calls and clone size; the DNA was used to work out D and trimming. The table includes roughly 59,000 clones, 70% to 85% detected once. The CDR3 runs 15 residues. Looked up from germline, CDR1 is MNHEY and CDR2 is SMNVEV (reference sequence). The V and J ends lost 4 bases and 0 bases, in that order; junction bases with no gene match: 0. This sequence joins TRBV27 and TRBJ2-1; TRBD2 matches 10 bases. This clonotype was obtained from a man at least 80 years old with acute or convalescent COVID-19. Source material: peripheral blood. The CDR3 nucleotides read TGTGCCAGCAGTTCTAGCGGGAGCTCCTACAATGAGCAGTTCTTC. This sequence encodes CASSSSGSSYNEQFF.